The present T cell receptor beta chain was sequenced within a study of blood T cell repertoires in COVID-19. For the study at large: COVID-19 samples, acute and convalescent, were from the United States, Italy and Spain. In each case, the material was cDNA or gDNA derived from T cells, B-cell-depleted T cells, or PBMCs.

As handled by the study authors: Quantification of nucleated cells was approximated via reference gene primer amplification. The protocol was immunoSEQ multiplex PCR, while the TCRdb copy is restricted to in-frame clones and leaves out a portion. V and J calls and clone size are as listed in that table; D and trimming were resolved from the DNA. Here the sample spans tens of thousands of clones, less than 90% being singletons. The source material was peripheral blood. The sequence came from a human donor in a cohort sampled during active COVID-19.

CDR3 nucleotide sequence: TGTGCCATCAGTGGCTTCTCGACAGGGGGCGATGGCTACACCTTC. Its protein product is CAISGFSTGGDGYTF. The chain couples TRBV10-3 to TRBJ1-2; 10 nucleotides match TRBD1. CDR1 and CDR2 (germline): ENHRY, SYGVKD. J lost 6 bases, V lost 4 bases, and 8 bases had no gene match. This CDR3 is 15 amino acids long.